These 3 T cell receptor beta chains share one sample of origin, sequenced in a study of T-cell reconstitution after alpha-beta-depleted transplantation in children. A TCRbeta library incorporating unique molecular identifiers was prepared. TCRdb re-called the PCR reads with MiXCR, one entry per CDR3 protein. The sample shows about 500,000 distinct CDR3 sequences, 30% to 35% of them seen only once. The source material was PBMCs from the stem cell graft donor, sampled from the stem cell graft. These receptor sequences come from a human donor who donated a stem cell graft to a child with aplastic anemia.

A few counts support this clonotype. The V and J genes are TRBV12-3 or TRBV12-4 and TRBJ2-7, with 7 bases identical to TRBD2. This CDR3 comprises 14 residues. Trimming cost V 3 bases and J 3 bases; bases outside gene matches: 5. CDR3 residues: CASSLAGASYEQYV. CDR3 coding DNA: TGTGCCAGCAGTTTGGCGGGAGCTAGCTACGAGCAGTACGTC.

This chain joins TRBV20-1 and TRBJ2-7; TRBD2 matches at 7 bases. The germline V gene has CDR1 DFQATT and CDR2 SNEGSKA (reference sequence). This CDR3 comprises 15 residues. V lost 0 bases and J lost 0; bases outside the gene matches: 5. The CDR3 bases are TGCAGTGCTAGAGAGGTCGGGGACTACTCCTACGAGCAGTACTTC. Translating gives CSAREVGDYSYEQYF.

The chain combines TRBV7-2 with TRBJ2-5, with 7 bases lining up with TRBD1. The V gene's germline CDR1 is SGHTA and CDR2 FQGNSA. Trimming removed 4 bases from V and 4 bases from J; junction bases left unmatched: 6. The CDR3 has 14 residues. CDR3: CASSWDSGGETQYF. The CDR3 DNA reads as TGTGCCAGCAGCTGGGACAGCGGAGGAGAGACCCAGTACTTC.